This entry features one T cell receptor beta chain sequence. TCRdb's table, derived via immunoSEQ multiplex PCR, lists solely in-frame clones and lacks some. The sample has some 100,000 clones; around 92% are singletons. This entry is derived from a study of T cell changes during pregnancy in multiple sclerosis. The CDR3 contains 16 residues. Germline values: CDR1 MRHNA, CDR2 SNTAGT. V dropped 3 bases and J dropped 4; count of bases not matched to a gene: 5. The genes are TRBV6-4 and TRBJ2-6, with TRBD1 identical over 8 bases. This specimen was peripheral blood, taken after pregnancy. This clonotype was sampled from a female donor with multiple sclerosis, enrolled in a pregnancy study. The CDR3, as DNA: TGTGCCAGCAGTGAGACAGGGGCGTCCGGGGCCAACGTCCTGACTTTC. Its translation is CASSETGASGANVLTF.